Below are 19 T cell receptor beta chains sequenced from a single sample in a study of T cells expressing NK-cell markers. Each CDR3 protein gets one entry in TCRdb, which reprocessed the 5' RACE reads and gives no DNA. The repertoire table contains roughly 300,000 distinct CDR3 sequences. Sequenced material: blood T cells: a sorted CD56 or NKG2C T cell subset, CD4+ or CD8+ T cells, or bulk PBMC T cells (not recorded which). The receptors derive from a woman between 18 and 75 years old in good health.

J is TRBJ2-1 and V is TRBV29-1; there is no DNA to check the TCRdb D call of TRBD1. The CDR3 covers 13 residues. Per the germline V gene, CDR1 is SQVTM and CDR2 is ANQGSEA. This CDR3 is CTIRGSTTNEQFF.

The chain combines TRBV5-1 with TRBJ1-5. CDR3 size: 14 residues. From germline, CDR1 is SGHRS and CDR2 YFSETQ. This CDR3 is CASSLDGLNQPQHF.

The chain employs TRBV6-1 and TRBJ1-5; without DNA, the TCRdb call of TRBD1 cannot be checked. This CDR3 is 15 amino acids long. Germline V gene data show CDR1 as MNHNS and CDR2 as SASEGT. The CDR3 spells CASTLGQPSNQPQHF.

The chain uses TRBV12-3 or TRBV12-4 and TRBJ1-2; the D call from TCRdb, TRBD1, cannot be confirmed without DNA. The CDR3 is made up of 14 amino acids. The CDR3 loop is CASSPDRPYYGYTF.

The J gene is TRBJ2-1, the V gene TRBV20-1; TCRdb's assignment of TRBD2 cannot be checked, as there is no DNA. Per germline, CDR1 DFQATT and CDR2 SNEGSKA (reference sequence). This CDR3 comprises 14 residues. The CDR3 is CSARGQRGDNEQFF.

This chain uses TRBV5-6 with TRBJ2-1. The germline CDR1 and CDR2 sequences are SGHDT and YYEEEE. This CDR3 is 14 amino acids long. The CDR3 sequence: CASSLSGPYNEQFF.

This CDR3 reads CASQVAGVHNEQFF. J is TRBJ2-1 and V is TRBV12-3 or TRBV12-4. The CDR3 consists of 14 residues.

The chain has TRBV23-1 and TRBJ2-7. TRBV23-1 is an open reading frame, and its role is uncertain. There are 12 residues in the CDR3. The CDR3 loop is CASSHSAYEQYF.

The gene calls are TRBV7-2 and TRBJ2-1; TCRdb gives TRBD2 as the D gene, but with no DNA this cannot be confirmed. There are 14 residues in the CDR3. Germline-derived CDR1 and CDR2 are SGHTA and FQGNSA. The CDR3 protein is CASSVRGLNNEQFF.

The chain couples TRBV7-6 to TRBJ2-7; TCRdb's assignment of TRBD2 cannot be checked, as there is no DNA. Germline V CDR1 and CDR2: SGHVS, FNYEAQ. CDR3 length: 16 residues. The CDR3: CASSLASTSGAYEQYF.

The CDR3 region is CASSRAPTTATNEKLFF. J is TRBJ1-4 and V is TRBV7-6. The CDR3 sequence is 17 residues long. CDR1 and CDR2 from the germline V gene are SGHVS and FNYEAQ.

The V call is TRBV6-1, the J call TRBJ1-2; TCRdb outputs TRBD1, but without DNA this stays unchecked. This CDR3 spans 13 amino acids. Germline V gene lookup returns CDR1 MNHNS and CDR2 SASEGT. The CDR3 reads CASSPGRLGGYTF.

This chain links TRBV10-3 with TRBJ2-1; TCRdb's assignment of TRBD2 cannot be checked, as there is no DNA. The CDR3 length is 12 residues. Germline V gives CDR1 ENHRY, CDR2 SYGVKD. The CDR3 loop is CAISLGGNEQFF.

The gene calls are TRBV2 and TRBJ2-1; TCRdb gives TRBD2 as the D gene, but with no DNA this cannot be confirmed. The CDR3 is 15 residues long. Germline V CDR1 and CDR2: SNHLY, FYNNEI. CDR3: CASSGRTSGRDEQFF.

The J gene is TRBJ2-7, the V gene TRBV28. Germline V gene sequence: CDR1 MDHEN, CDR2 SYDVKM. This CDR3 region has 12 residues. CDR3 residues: CASSFLATGAYF.

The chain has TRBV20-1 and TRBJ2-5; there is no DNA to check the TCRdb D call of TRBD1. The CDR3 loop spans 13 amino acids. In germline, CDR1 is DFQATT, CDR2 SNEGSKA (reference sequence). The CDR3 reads CSARVQGRETQYF.

CDR3 protein: CASSRDRGWSEAFF. The chain has TRBV18 and TRBJ1-1; TCRdb indicates TRBD1, and absent DNA this call remains unverified. The CDR3 totals 14 residues. Germline CDR1 is KGHSH and CDR2 is LQKENI.

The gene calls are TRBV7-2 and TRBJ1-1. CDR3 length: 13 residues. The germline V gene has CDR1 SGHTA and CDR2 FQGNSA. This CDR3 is CASSFTTVTEAFF.

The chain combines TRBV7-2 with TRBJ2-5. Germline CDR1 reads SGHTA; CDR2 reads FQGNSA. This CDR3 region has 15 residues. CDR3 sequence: CASSQYGRSQETQYF.